This record concerns one T cell receptor beta chain sequence. Its antigen is undetermined. This record comes from a study of blood T cells in healthy people across ages. Study-level findings and limits: A conclusive naive versus antigen-experienced comparison was prevented by the unsorted PBMCs.

Per germline, CDR1 SGHKS and CDR2 YYEKEE (reference sequence). The length of the CDR3 is 15 residues. The V gene lost 3 bases and the J gene lost 4 bases, with 16 bases spanning the gap. Combining a sample-barcoded 5' primer with a J-beta primer mix, a second PCR ran for roughly 6 to 12 cycles. All samples gave at least 2.5 million CDR3-containing paired-end reads. TCRdb ran MiXCR on the 5' RACE reads and lists one entry per CDR3 protein. The repertoire holds around 800,000 distinct CDR3 sequences, about 62% seen once, with 25% to 35% in the top ten. The clonotype originates from a man aged 25-45 years in good health. V and J are TRBV5-5 and TRBJ1-2, with D possibly being TRBD1 (5 bases). Specimen: blood. In nucleotides, the CDR3 is TGTGCCAGCAGCTCCACGGGGGTGCGGGGCTATGGCTACACCTTC. Residues: CASSSTGVRGYGYTF.